A selection of T cell receptor beta chains follows, all from one sample in a study of T cell repertoires in cytomegalovirus infection. Antigens of these TCRs are unknown. TCRdb used MiXCR to reprocess the reads, holding one entry per CDR3 protein. Of roughly 68,000 distinct CDR3 sequences listed, 20% were seen once; the top ten hold 73%. Source: CD8+ T cells from cultured PBMCs, taken from culture after CMV antigen stimulation. The receptors were sampled from a human donor in good health (CMV status not recorded). Some clones in this sample may be carry-over from other donors' samples. The CDR3 runs from the conserved cysteine through the conserved F or W. D genes are given only for firm matches. Clone size is stated in some rows and not others, as once, few, many or a class when expanded.

TRBV6-6	TRBJ1-5	few	-	TGTGCCAGCAGTTACTCGATTAGTGATAGCAATCAGCCCCAGCATTTT	CASSYSISDSNQPQHF
TRBV7-9	TRBJ1-3	few	-	TGTGCCAGCAGCTCGGCAGGGTCCTCTGGAAACACCATATATTTT	CASSSAGSSGNTIYF
TRBV6-5	TRBJ1-1	few	-	TGTGCCAGCAGCCCTCCCGTGGGAAGGACTGAAGCTTTCTTT	CASSPPVGRTEAFF
TRBV15	TRBJ2-1	-	-	TGTGCCACCAGCAGGCGAAAAGGGGACAATGAGCAGTTCTTC	CATSRRKGDNEQFF
TRBV4-1	TRBJ2-7	many	TRBD2	TGCGCCAGCAGCCAAGGGTCGGAGCGGGGTAGCTCCTACGAGCAGTACTTC	CASSQGSERGSSYEQYF
TRBV2	TRBJ2-1	-	TRBD2	TGTGCCAGCAGTGGGACTAGCGGGGGCAGCTCCTACAATGAGCAGTTCTTC	CASSGTSGGSSYNEQFF
TRBV6-2/TRBV6-3	TRBJ1-5	many	TRBD1	TGTGCCAGCAGTTACGACCTCGCGGGACAGGGGAATCAGCCCCAGCATTTT	CASSYDLAGQGNQPQHF
TRBV28	TRBJ2-5	many	-	TGTGCCAGCAGTTTATACAGGCAAGAGACCCAGTACTTC	CASSLYRQETQYF
TRBV6-5	TRBJ1-1	-	-	TGTGCCAGCGTCAGGGACGGGAGTCTATTGAACACTGAAGCTTTCTTT	CASVRDGSLLNTEAFF
TRBV7-3	TRBJ2-3	-	TRBD2	TGTGCCAGCAGCTCTAGCGGGGGGGCGGGAGATACGCAGTATTTT	CASSSSGGAGDTQYF
TRBV30	TRBJ1-2	-	TRBD1	TGTGCCTGTCCTCGCAGGGACAGCTCGTTGTATGGCTACACCTTC	CACPRRDSSLYGYTF
TRBV11-2	TRBJ2-5	-	TRBD2	TGTGCCAGCAGAACAGACGGGGCGGGGGAAGAGACCCAGTACTTC	CASRTDGAGEETQYF
TRBV7-2	TRBJ1-1	-	-	TGTGCCACTACAAGGAACACTGAAGCTTTCTTT	CATTRNTEAFF
TRBV12-3/TRBV12-4	TRBJ1-2	-	-	TGTGCCAGCAGGGGAGGGGGGTTAGGCGGGAACTATGGCTACACCTTC	CASRGGGLGGNYGYTF
TRBV6-5	TRBJ2-1	-	TRBD1	TGTGACAGCAGTTCCTCAACAGGGGACAATGAGCAGTTCTTC	CDSSSSTGDNEQFF
TRBV7-3	TRBJ2-7	-	-	TGTGCCAGCAGCTTAACCGGAGGGGGAATCTACGAGCAGTACTTC	CASSLTGGGIYEQYF
TRBV28	TRBJ2-7	-	-	TGTGCCAGCAGATCGAATAGAGGAGGCTGGTTTGACGAGCAGTACTTC	CASRSNRGGWFDEQYF
TRBV12-3/TRBV12-4	TRBJ2-1	-	-	TGTGCCAGCAGTTTATTGGATGAGCAGTTCTTC	CASSLLDEQFF
TRBV7-6	TRBJ2-7	few	TRBD1	TGTGCCAGCAGCTTAGCTGGGACAGCCGAGCAGTACTTC	CASSLAGTAEQYF
TRBV11-2	TRBJ1-1	-	-	TGTGCCAGCAGCCCCGTCGGGGGATTGAACACTGAAGCTTTCTTT	CASSPVGGLNTEAFF